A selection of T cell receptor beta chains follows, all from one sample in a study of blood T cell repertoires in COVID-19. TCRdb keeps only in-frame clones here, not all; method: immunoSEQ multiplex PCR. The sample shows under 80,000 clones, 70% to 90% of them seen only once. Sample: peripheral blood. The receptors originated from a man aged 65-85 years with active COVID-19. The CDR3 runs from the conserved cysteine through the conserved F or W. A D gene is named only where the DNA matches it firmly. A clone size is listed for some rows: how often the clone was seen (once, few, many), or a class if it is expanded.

DNA: TGTGCCAGCAGCCACCGGGAGGGCTATGGCTACACCTTC
CDR3: CASSHREGYGYTF
D: .
J: TRBJ1-2
V: TRBV3-1/TRBV3-2
size: few
length: 13

DNA: TGTGCCAGCACCAGGACAGGGGGGACTGAAGCTTTCTTT
CDR3: CASTRTGGTEAFF
D: TRBD1
J: TRBJ1-1
V: TRBV6-5
size: .
length: 13

DNA: TGTGCCTGGAAACTAGCGGGAGGGGATACGCAGTATTTT
CDR3: CAWKLAGGDTQYF
D: TRBD2
J: TRBJ2-3
V: TRBV30
size: .
length: 13

DNA: TGCGCCAGCAGGGGGAGCGGGAGCTACGAGCAGTACTTC
CDR3: CASRGSGSYEQYF
D: TRBD2
J: TRBJ2-7
V: TRBV5-1
size: .
length: 13

DNA: TGTGCCAGCAGCTTTCGGTCCGGGACTAGCGGGAGGTCCACTCAAGAGACCCAGTACTTC
CDR3: CASSFRSGTSGRSTQETQYF
D: TRBD2
J: TRBJ2-5
V: TRBV5-4
size: once
length: 20

DNA: TGTGCCACCAGTGATTTGCCTCGGGGACAGGGTAGCAATCAGCCCCAGCATTTT
CDR3: CATSDLPRGQGSNQPQHF
D: TRBD1
J: TRBJ1-5
V: TRBV24-1
size: .
length: 18

DNA: TGTGCCAGCAGCCCCAGGTGGGGGCGGCAAGAGACCCAGTACTTC
CDR3: CASSPRWGRQETQYF
D: .
J: TRBJ2-5
V: TRBV7-2
size: few
length: 15

DNA: TGTGCCAGCAGCTCGCGCGAGGGCCGCACAGATACGCAGTATTTT
CDR3: CASSSREGRTDTQYF
D: .
J: TRBJ2-3
V: TRBV9
size: once
length: 15

DNA: TGTGCCAGCAGTTACTCCCCGGGGTGGGGTGAGCAGTTCTTC
CDR3: CASSYSPGWGEQFF
D: .
J: TRBJ2-1
V: TRBV6-6
size: .
length: 14

DNA: TGTGCCAGTAGTCCTACCCCGAGCGGCACAGATACGCAGTATTTT
CDR3: CASSPTPSGTDTQYF
D: .
J: TRBJ2-3
V: TRBV19
size: .
length: 15

DNA: TGCGCCAGCAGCACCCGGACAGGGGCCTCATCTGGAAACACCATATATTTT
CDR3: CASSTRTGASSGNTIYF
D: TRBD1
J: TRBJ1-3
V: TRBV5-1
size: .
length: 17

DNA: TGTGCCAGCTCACCCCGGGATCTTACGCAGTATTTT
CDR3: CASSPRDLTQYF
D: .
J: TRBJ2-3
V: TRBV18
size: .
length: 12

DNA: TGCGCCAGCAGCCAAGATCGTGGCGCCGGGGCAGATACGCAGTATTTT
CDR3: CASSQDRGAGADTQYF
D: .
J: TRBJ2-3
V: TRBV4-3
size: .
length: 16

DNA: TGTGCCAGCCCCCGGGACAGGGTCCACAATGAGCAGTTCTTC
CDR3: CASPRDRVHNEQFF
D: TRBD1
J: TRBJ2-1
V: TRBV5-8
size: .
length: 14

DNA: TGCGCCAGCGTAGAAACCCTGGGCACTCAAGAGACCCAGTACTTC
CDR3: CASVETLGTQETQYF
D: .
J: TRBJ2-5
V: TRBV5-1
size: .
length: 15

DNA: TGTGCCAGCAGCTTGGGGGGGACTAGCGGCTACGAGCAGTACTTC
CDR3: CASSLGGTSGYEQYF
D: TRBD2
J: TRBJ2-7
V: TRBV5-6
size: once
length: 15

DNA: TGTGCCAGCAGCTTGGCCCCACATGGAGATCCCCTCCACTTT
CDR3: CASSLAPHGDPLHF
D: .
J: TRBJ1-6
V: TRBV5-5
size: .
length: 14

DNA: TGTGCCTGGAGTGTCGGGGAGATAGGGGGCTACACCTTC
CDR3: CAWSVGEIGGYTF
D: .
J: TRBJ1-2
V: TRBV30
size: .
length: 13

DNA: TGTGCCAGCAGCCCCCCCCGGGGGGGGGACAATGAGCAGTTCTTC
CDR3: CASSPPRGGDNEQFF
D: TRBD2
J: TRBJ2-1
V: TRBV3-1/TRBV3-2
size: .
length: 15

DNA: TGTGCCAGCAGCTTAGCGTGGGGGCCCGGGGAGCTGTTTTTT
CDR3: CASSLAWGPGELFF
D: .
J: TRBJ2-2
V: TRBV7-2
size: .
length: 14

DNA: TGTGCCACCAGCCAAGGGGGTCAGAGCACAGATACGCAGTATTTT
CDR3: CATSQGGQSTDTQYF
D: .
J: TRBJ2-3
V: TRBV24-1
size: .
length: 15

DNA: TGTGCCACCAGCAGAGTAGGGACGGGGGCTGAAGCTTTCTTT
CDR3: CATSRVGTGAEAFF
D: .
J: TRBJ1-1
V: TRBV15
size: few
length: 14

DNA: TGTGCCAGCAGCTCGGGACTAGCGGGGGGGGGAGAGACCCAGTACTTC
CDR3: CASSSGLAGGGETQYF
D: TRBD2
J: TRBJ2-5
V: TRBV5-4
size: .
length: 16

DNA: TGTGCCAGCAGTTACCCGACAGGGTTGGGCACTGAAGCTTTCTTT
CDR3: CASSYPTGLGTEAFF
D: TRBD1
J: TRBJ1-1
V: TRBV6-6
size: .
length: 15

DNA: TGTGCCAGCAGCCAAGAGTCACAACGGACAGGGGCGTTCTACGAGCAGTACTTC
CDR3: CASSQESQRTGAFYEQYF
D: TRBD1
J: TRBJ2-7
V: TRBV3-1/TRBV3-2
size: .
length: 18

DNA: TGTGCCTGGGGACCTTCCAACACTGAAGCTTTCTTT
CDR3: CAWGPSNTEAFF
D: .
J: TRBJ1-1
V: TRBV30
size: once
length: 12

DNA: TGTGCCAGCAGCCAAGATAGGGGCCCGGGACTAGCGGGAGTGAGTTCTGGGGAGACCCAGTACTTC
CDR3: CASSQDRGPGLAGVSSGETQYF
D: TRBD2
J: TRBJ2-5
V: TRBV3-1/TRBV3-2
size: .
length: 22

DNA: TGTGCCAGCAGTTATTTCGGGGCGGGAGAGGGGGAGACCCAGTACTTC
CDR3: CASSYFGAGEGETQYF
D: TRBD2
J: TRBJ2-5
V: TRBV6-5
size: .
length: 16

DNA: TGTGCCAGCAGCCAGAGGAGACTAGCGGCCCGCGGGGAGACCCAGTACTTC
CDR3: CASSQRRLAARGETQYF
D: TRBD2
J: TRBJ2-5
V: TRBV7-8
size: .
length: 17

DNA: TGTGCCAGCTCACCAGGACTAGACACAGATACGCAGTATTTT
CDR3: CASSPGLDTDTQYF
D: TRBD2
J: TRBJ2-3
V: TRBV18
size: .
length: 14

DNA: TGTGCCAGCAGCTTAGAGGTGGGGCGGGGCGGGAATGAGCAGTTCTTC
CDR3: CASSLEVGRGGNEQFF
D: .
J: TRBJ2-1
V: TRBV7-9
size: .
length: 16

DNA: TGTGCCAGCACCGGCGGCGGGCGCTCCTACGAGCAGTACTTC
CDR3: CASTGGGRSYEQYF
D: .
J: TRBJ2-7
V: TRBV7-9
size: once
length: 14

DNA: TGTGCCAGCAGCGTAGTCCCCTCCCATGAGCAGTTCTTC
CDR3: CASSVVPSHEQFF
D: .
J: TRBJ2-1
V: TRBV9
size: few
length: 13

DNA: TGTGCCAGCAGCCCCCCCGACCGGGACTCGCAGTTCTTC
CDR3: CASSPPDRDSQFF
D: .
J: TRBJ2-1
V: TRBV6-6
size: .
length: 13

DNA: TGTGCCAGCAGCTCAGACAGGATGCATTCTGGAAACACCATATATTTT
CDR3: CASSSDRMHSGNTIYF
D: .
J: TRBJ1-3
V: TRBV7-8
size: .
length: 16

DNA: TGTGCCAGCAGCTTACGGTCTGGGGCCCGCGGTGGCTACACCTTC
CDR3: CASSLRSGARGGYTF
D: .
J: TRBJ1-2
V: TRBV11-3
size: .
length: 15

DNA: TGTGCCTGGAGTCGGGATTGGGGGGACACTGAAGCTTTCTTT
CDR3: CAWSRDWGDTEAFF
D: .
J: TRBJ1-1
V: TRBV30
size: once
length: 14

DNA: TGTGCCAGCAGAAGACTAGCGGGAGGGAGCACAGATACGCAGTATTTT
CDR3: CASRRLAGGSTDTQYF
D: TRBD2
J: TRBJ2-3
V: TRBV7-2
size: .
length: 16

DNA: TGTGCCAGCAGCCAAGAACCAGGGCAAGATACGCAGTATTTT
CDR3: CASSQEPGQDTQYF
D: .
J: TRBJ2-3
V: TRBV14
size: .
length: 14

DNA: TGTGCCAGCAGCCCTCAGACAGCCACAGATACGCAGTATTTT
CDR3: CASSPQTATDTQYF
D: .
J: TRBJ2-3
V: TRBV11-3
size: .
length: 14

DNA: TGTGCCAGCAGCCCCCGGGGGGGGGACAACACCGGGGAGCTGTTTTTT
CDR3: CASSPRGGDNTGELFF
D: TRBD2
J: TRBJ2-2
V: TRBV7-2
size: .
length: 16

DNA: TGTGCCAGCAGCTTAGGGGACAGGGGGACCAAGAGGGGGACCCAGTACTTC
CDR3: CASSLGDRGTKRGTQYF
D: TRBD1
J: TRBJ2-5
V: TRBV7-8
size: .
length: 17

DNA: TGCGCCAGCAGCTTGGGGGTGGACAGGGGCGAGCAGTACTTC
CDR3: CASSLGVDRGEQYF
D: TRBD1
J: TRBJ2-7
V: TRBV5-1
size: .
length: 14

DNA: TGTGCCAGCAGCGTAGGGCAGGGGGGTCACACCGGGGAGCTGTTTTTT
CDR3: CASSVGQGGHTGELFF
D: .
J: TRBJ2-2
V: TRBV9
size: .
length: 16

DNA: TGTGCCAGCAGCCAAGGGGACAGGGCCTATGGCTACACCTTC
CDR3: CASSQGDRAYGYTF
D: TRBD1
J: TRBJ1-2
V: TRBV4-2
size: .
length: 14

DNA: TGTGCCAGCAGCTTAGAGCACCCCTACAATGAGCAGTTCTTC
CDR3: CASSLEHPYNEQFF
D: .
J: TRBJ2-1
V: TRBV7-9
size: .
length: 14

DNA: TGTGCCAGCAGCTTAGCGGGGGGGACGGGCGAGCAGTACTTC
CDR3: CASSLAGGTGEQYF
D: TRBD2
J: TRBJ2-7
V: TRBV7-3
size: .
length: 14

DNA: TGTGCCACTTTGGAGGGCGGGAATGAGCAGTTCTTC
CDR3: CATLEGGNEQFF
D: .
J: TRBJ2-1
V: TRBV10-3
size: .
length: 12

DNA: TGTGCCACCAGCAAGGGGGGACAGGGCTCCTACGAGCAGTACTTC
CDR3: CATSKGGQGSYEQYF
D: TRBD1
J: TRBJ2-7
V: TRBV15
size: .
length: 15

DNA: TGTGCCATCAGTGAGTCCGAGGCTAGGACCTTC
CDR3: CAISESEARTF
D: .
J: TRBJ1-2
V: TRBV10-3
size: .
length: 11

DNA: TGTGCCACCAGCAACGTGGGGGACACCTATGGCTACACCTTC
CDR3: CATSNVGDTYGYTF
D: .
J: TRBJ1-2
V: TRBV15
size: .
length: 14

DNA: TGTGCCATCAGTGAGGGGACAGAGAACTATGGCTACACCTTC
CDR3: CAISEGTENYGYTF
D: TRBD1
J: TRBJ1-2
V: TRBV10-3
size: once
length: 14